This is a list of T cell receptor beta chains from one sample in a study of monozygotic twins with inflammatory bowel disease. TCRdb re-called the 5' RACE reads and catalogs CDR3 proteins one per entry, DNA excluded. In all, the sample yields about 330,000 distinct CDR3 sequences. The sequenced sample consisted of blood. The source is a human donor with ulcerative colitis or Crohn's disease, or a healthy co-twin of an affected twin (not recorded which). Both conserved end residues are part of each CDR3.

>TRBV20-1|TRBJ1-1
CSARNQNTEAFF
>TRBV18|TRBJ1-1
CASSVMAGGGSDTEAFF
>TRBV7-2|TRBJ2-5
CASSLGLAEETQYF
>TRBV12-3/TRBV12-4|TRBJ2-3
CASSLRGRDPTDTQYF
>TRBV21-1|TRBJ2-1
CASSTTTSGTYNEQFF
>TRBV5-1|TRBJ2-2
CASSLEGGANTGELFF
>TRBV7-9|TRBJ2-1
CASSLEGGSRPYNEQFF
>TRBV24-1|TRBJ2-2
CATSDASRGQGTGELFF
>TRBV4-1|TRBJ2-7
CASSQRQGPYEQYF
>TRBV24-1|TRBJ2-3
CATRAGQGYTDTQYF
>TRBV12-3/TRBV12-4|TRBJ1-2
CASSLRGGIGYTF
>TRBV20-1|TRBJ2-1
CSAPMGGLSSYNEQFF
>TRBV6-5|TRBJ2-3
CATSYSSRGPTDTQYF
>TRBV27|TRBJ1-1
CASTPLQLGAGTEAFF
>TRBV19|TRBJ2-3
CASIAAGWYADTQYF
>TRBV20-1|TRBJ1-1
CSARQGADTEAFF
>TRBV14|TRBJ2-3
CASSLAGGWADTQYF
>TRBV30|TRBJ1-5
CAWSGGAKQPQHF
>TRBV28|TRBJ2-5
CASSLWSKETQYF
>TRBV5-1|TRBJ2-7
CASSGTAPSYEQYF
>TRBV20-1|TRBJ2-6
CSAPGGRSGANVLTF
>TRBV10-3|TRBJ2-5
CAISDVGGDQETQYF
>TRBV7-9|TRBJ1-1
CASSLGGGKTNTEAFF
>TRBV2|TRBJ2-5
CAGSSGRAVETQYF
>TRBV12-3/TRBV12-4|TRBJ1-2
CASSLLGSGGYTF
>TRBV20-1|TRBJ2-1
CSASSVSGLRGNEQFF
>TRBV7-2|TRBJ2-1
CASSFFRSGGRNEQFF
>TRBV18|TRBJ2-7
CASSIATSSYEQYF